This T cell receptor beta chain was found in a study of regulatory T cells in long-lasting Graves disease. Study in general: Persistent cases were those of Graves' disease that involved over 5 years of antithyroid drugs with positive TSH receptor antibodies. General study findings and limits: The study found TRBV28, TRBJ1-2 and TRBJ2-5 favored in persistent disease. Persistent cases of Graves' showed reduced TCR diversity relative to newly diagnosed patients.

Germline assignment: CDR1 MRHNA and CDR2 SNTAGT. Trimming removed 4 bases from V and 9 bases from J; junction bases left unmatched: 10. The CDR3 is 15 amino acids. Time point given: persistent/refractory GD, antithyroid drugs over 5 years with positive TRAb. Extracted RNA from PBMCs served as the source of the TCR library. With iRepertoire HTBI primers and Arm-PCR of CDR3 regions, TCR beta libraries were built. The authors' processing: Samples jointly harbored 62 TRBV and over 11 TRBJ segments. TCRdb fed the multiplex PCR reads into MiXCR, producing one record per CDR3 protein. Here the V and J calls rest on TCRdb's processing, not on the authors' analysis. The profile shows under 450,000 distinct CDR3 sequences, 23% of them singletons. About this clonotype: Antigen: not known.

The sequencing used peripheral blood mononuclear cells (PBMCs), collected when the disease was refractory, from a patient treated with antithyroid drugs. This chain connects TRBV6-4 to TRBJ2-1; 9 bases are shared with TRBD2. This TCR came from a female donor with Graves disease. This CDR3 reads CASSGVAGEGSEQFF. CDR3 sequence (DNA): TGTGCCAGCAGTGGAGTAGCGGGAGAGGGCAGTGAGCAGTTCTTC.